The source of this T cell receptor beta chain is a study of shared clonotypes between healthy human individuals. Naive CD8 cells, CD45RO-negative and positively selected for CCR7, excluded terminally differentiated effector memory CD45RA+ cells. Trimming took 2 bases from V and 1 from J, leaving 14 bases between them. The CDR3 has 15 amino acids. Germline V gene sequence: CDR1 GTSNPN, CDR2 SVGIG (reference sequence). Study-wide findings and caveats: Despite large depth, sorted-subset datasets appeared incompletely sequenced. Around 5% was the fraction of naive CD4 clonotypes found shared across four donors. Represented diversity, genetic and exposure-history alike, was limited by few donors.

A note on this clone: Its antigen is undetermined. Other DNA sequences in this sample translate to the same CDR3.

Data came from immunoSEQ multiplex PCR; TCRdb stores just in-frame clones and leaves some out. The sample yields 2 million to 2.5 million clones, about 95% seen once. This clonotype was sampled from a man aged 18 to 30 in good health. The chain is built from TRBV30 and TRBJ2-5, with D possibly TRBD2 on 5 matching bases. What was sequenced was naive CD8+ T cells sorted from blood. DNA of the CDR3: TGTGCCTGGAGTCCCCCCCCTAGCCCCCAAGAGACCCAGTACTTC. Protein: CAWSPPPSPQETQYF.